This record covers a single TCR beta chain. One entry per CDR3 protein results from TCRdb running MiXCR on the 5' RACE reads. The sample lists 81,000 or so distinct CDR3 sequences, roughly an eighth seen once, with approximately 4.5% in the top ten. The CDR3 extends over 15 amino acids. Germline CDR1 reads SEHNR; CDR2 reads FQNEAQ (reference sequence). Trimming cost V 1 base and J 0 bases, with 10 bases left between them. The data are from a study of neurological immune-mediated disorders. Indicated time point: longitudinal time-point 2. The sequencing input was PBMCs. This receptor was identified in a female donor with HTLV-1-associated myelopathy (HAM/TSP). The chain employs TRBV7-9 and TRBJ2-7; D ambiguous. CDR3 in amino acids: CASSLVPASSYEQYF. The CDR3, as DNA: TGTGCCAGCAGCTTAGTTCCGGCTAGCTCCTACGAGCAGTACTTC. The complete variable domain, with remaining parts taken from reference TRBV7-9 and TRBJ2-7, reads DTGVSQNPRHKITKRGQNVTFRCDPISEHNRLYWYRQTLGQGPEFLTYFQNEAQLEKSRLLSDRFSAERPKGSFSTLEIQRTEQGDSAMYLCASSLVPASSYEQYFGPGTRLTVT.